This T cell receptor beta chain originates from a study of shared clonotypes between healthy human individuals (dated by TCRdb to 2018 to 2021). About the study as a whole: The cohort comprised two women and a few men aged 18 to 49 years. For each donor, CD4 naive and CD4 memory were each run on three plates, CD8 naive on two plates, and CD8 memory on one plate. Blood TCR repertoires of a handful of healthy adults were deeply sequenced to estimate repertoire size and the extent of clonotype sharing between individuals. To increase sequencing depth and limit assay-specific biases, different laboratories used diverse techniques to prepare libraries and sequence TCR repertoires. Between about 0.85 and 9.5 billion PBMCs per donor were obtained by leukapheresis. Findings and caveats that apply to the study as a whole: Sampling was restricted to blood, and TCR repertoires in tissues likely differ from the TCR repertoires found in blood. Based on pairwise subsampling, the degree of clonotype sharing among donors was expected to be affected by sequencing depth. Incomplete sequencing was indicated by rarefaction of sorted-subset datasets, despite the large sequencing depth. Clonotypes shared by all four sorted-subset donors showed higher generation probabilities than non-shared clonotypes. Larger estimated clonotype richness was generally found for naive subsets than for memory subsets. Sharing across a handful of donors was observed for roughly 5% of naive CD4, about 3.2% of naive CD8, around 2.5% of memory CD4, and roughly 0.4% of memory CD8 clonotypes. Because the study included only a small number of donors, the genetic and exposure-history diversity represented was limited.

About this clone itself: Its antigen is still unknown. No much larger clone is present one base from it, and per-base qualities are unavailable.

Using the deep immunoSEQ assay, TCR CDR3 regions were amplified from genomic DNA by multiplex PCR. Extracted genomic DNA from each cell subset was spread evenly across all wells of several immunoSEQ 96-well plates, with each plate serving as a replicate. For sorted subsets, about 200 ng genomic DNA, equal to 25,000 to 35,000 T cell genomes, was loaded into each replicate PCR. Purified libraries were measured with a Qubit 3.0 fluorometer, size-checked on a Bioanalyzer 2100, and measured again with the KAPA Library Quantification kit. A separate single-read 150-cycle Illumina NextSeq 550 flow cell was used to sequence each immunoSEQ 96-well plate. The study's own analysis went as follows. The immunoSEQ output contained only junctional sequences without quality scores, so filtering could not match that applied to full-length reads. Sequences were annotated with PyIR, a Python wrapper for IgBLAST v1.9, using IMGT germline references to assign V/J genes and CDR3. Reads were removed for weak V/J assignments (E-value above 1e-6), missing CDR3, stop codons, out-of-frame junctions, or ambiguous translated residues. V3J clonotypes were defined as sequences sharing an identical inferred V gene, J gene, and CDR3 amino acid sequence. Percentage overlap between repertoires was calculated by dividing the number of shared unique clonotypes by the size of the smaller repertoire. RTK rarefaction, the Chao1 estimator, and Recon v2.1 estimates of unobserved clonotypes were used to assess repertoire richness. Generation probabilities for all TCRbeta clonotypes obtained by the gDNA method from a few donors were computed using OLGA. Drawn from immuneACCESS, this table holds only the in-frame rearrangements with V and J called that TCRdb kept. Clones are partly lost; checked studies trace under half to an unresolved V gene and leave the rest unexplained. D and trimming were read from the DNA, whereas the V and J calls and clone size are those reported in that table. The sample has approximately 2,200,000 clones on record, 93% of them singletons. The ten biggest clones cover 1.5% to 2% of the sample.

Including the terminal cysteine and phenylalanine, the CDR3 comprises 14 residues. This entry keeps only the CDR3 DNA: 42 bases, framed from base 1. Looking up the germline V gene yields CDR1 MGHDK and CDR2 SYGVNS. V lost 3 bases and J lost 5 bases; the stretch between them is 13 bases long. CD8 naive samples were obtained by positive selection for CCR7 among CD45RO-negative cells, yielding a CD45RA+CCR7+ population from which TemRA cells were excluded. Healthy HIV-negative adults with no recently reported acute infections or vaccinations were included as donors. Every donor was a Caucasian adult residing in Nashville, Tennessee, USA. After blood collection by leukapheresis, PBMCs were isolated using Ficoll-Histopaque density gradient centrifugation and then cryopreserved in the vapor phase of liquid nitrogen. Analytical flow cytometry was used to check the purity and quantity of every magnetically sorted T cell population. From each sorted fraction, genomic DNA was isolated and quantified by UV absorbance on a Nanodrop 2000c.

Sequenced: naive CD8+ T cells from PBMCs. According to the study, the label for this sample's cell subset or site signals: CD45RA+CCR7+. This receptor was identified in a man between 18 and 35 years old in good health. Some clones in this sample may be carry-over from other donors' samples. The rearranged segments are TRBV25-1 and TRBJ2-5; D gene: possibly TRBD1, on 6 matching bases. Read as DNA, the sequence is TGTGCCAGCAGTGACCCCAGGGGTGTTGAGACCCAGTACTTC. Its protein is CASSDPRGVETQYF.